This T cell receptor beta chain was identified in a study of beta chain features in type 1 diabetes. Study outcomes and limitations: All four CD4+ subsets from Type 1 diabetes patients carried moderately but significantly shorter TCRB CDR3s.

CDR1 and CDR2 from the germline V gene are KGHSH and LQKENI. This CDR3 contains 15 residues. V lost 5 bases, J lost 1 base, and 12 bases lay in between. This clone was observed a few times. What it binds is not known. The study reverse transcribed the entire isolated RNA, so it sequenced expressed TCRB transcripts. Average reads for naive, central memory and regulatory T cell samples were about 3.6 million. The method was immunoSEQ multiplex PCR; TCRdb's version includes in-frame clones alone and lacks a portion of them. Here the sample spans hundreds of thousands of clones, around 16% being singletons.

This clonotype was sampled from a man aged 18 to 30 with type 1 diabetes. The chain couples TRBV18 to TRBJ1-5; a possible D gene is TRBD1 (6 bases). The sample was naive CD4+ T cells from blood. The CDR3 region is CASSNLGGSNQPQHF. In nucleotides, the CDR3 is TGTGCCAGCTCAAACCTAGGGGGAAGCAATCAGCCCCAGCATTTT.